These T cell receptor beta chains were read from a single sample in a study of T cell responses to AZD1222 COVID-19 vaccine. Assay: immunoSEQ multiplex PCR; the TCRdb copy retains only in-frame clones and omits some. The table includes about 44,000 clones, around 80% detected once. Sequenced material: peripheral blood, taken on day 0 of AZD1222 vaccination. Receptors were obtained from an adult in good health. Each CDR3 is given with its conserved first and last residue.

CDR3: CASSLSRSSYNEQFF
V: TRBV28
J: TRBJ2-1

CDR3: CASSRDGSSGANVLTF
V: TRBV5-1
J: TRBJ2-6

CDR3: CASTTTGALDGYTF
V: TRBV28
J: TRBJ1-2

CDR3: CASSSTYSGSIDEQYF
V: TRBV7-9
J: TRBJ2-7

CDR3: CASRPMVAATGELFF
V: TRBV6-5
J: TRBJ2-2

CDR3: CAWGTQGNQPQHF
V: TRBV30
J: TRBJ1-5

CDR3: CASSLGTGYEKLFF
V: TRBV11-2
J: TRBJ1-4

CDR3: CASSQGPSMNTEAFF
V: TRBV4-1
J: TRBJ1-1

CDR3: CASSPREYYYNEQFF
V: TRBV11-2
J: TRBJ2-1

CDR3: CASSQAGANYGYTF
V: TRBV4-3
J: TRBJ1-2

CDR3: CASSPGGGNYGYTF
V: TRBV7-2
J: TRBJ1-2

CDR3: CASSSRASGISAGELFF
V: TRBV11-3
J: TRBJ2-2

CDR3: CASSPAGQGNTIYF
V: TRBV18
J: TRBJ1-3

CDR3: CASSPVTSGTF
V: TRBV7-6
J: TRBJ2-7

CDR3: CASSPTQGPSTDTQYF
V: TRBV5-1
J: TRBJ2-3

CDR3: CASGLGLGGGYNEQFF
V: TRBV12-5
J: TRBJ2-1

CDR3: CSVDRQGGTEAFF
V: TRBV29-1
J: TRBJ1-1

CDR3: CASSIDGSSYEQYF
V: TRBV10-2
J: TRBJ2-7

CDR3: CASSYRENYGYTF
V: TRBV6-5
J: TRBJ1-2

CDR3: CASSLVGDGYEQYF
V: TRBV7-2
J: TRBJ2-7

CDR3: CASSLGGHYGYTF
V: TRBV5-1
J: TRBJ1-2

CDR3: CASSPTSGTYEQYF
V: TRBV9
J: TRBJ2-7

CDR3: CASSYQARNTEAFF
V: TRBV6-2/TRBV6-3
J: TRBJ1-1

CDR3: CATRGGANYGYTF
V: TRBV28
J: TRBJ1-2

CDR3: CASSDAGDEKLFF
V: TRBV6-1
J: TRBJ1-4

CDR3: CASSLFGGKATNEKLFF
V: TRBV5-1
J: TRBJ1-4

CDR3: CASSLTDSGNTIYF
V: TRBV28
J: TRBJ1-3

CDR3: CASSPGGQDLYEQYF
V: TRBV18
J: TRBJ2-7

CDR3: CASSFPGGAGYEQFF
V: TRBV7-9
J: TRBJ2-1